These 12 T cell receptor beta chains came from one sample sequenced in a study of PD-1 blockade in classical Hodgkin lymphoma. Using immunoSEQ multiplex PCR, the repertoire was profiled, and TCRdb retains in-frame clones only, with some absent. The sample contains approximately 73,000 clones, roughly 91% of which appear only once. All trial patients relapsed after autologous stem cell transplantation. Sample: peripheral blood mononuclear cells (PBMCs), taken at baseline. The receptors come from a human donor with classical Hodgkin lymphoma.

This clone was seen only once. The chain is built from TRBV9 and TRBJ2-3, with D possibly TRBD2 on 5 matching bases. The CDR3 is made up of 16 amino acids. Germline V gives CDR1 SGDLS, CDR2 YYNGEE. V was clipped by 4 bases and J by 3 bases, with 18 bases between them. The CDR3 spells CASSPSAGGLTDTQYF. The CDR3 DNA reads TGTGCCAGCAGCCCCAGCGCGGGTGGACTGACAGATACGCAGTATTTT.

The chain joins TRBV27 to TRBJ2-3; 15 bases are a match to TRBD2. Germline CDR1 reads MNHEY; CDR2 reads SMNVEV (reference sequence). The CDR3 sequence is 16 residues long. After removal of 8 bases from V and 2 bases from J, the junction contained 5 bases not matched to a gene. The CDR3 region has the DNA TGTGCCAGCTCGGGACTAGCGGGGGGACACACAGATACGCAGTATTTT. It specifies CASSGLAGGHTDTQYF.

This clone was seen a single time. CDR3 sequence reads: CASRKDRDYNSPLHF. The CDR3 DNA sequence: TGCGCCAGCAGAAAGGACAGAGACTATAATTCACCCCTCCACTTT. The rearrangement joins TRBV10-2 to TRBJ1-6, with a weak D call TRBD1 (6 bases). Trimming took 6 bases from V and 3 from J, leaving 12 bases between them. CDR3 size: 15 residues. Germline CDR1 WSHSY, CDR2 SAAADI.

The V call is TRBV10-3, the J call TRBJ2-1; TRBD2 is a possible D gene (6 bases). V was cut by 4 bases and J by 6 bases, with 13 bases left in between. Germline V gene sequence: CDR1 ENHRY, CDR2 SYGVKD. The CDR3 is made up of 14 amino acids. CDR3 DNA: TGTGCCATCAGTGGCACGGCGGGACTCAATGAGCAGTTCTTC. This encodes CAISGTAGLNEQFF.

The chain couples TRBV5-1 to TRBJ2-7; 9 bases are a match to TRBD1. The CDR3 has 14 residues. Trimming took 3 bases from V and 1 from J; bases not matched to a gene: 2. Germline CDR1 is SGHRS and CDR2 is YFSETQ. The CDR3 sequence is CASSYGTGSYEQYF. CDR3 nucleotides: TGCGCCAGCAGCTACGGGACAGGGTCCTACGAGCAGTACTTC.

The chain links TRBV4-3 to TRBJ2-2; D may be TRBD2 (5 bases). V was cut by 2 bases and J by 4 bases, with 14 bases left in between. This CDR3 is 16 amino acids long. CDR1 and CDR2 (germline): LGHNA, YSLEER. CDR3 nucleotide sequence: TGCGCCAGCAGCCAACCTATCGGACTTCTCACCGGGGAGCTGTTTTTT. Translating gives CASSQPIGLLTGELFF.

The genes are TRBV23-1 and TRBJ2-7; D remains unclear. TRBV23-1 is assigned to the ORF class and has an uncertain function. The CDR3 runs 12 residues. Trimming removed 0 bases from V and 11 bases from J, with 11 bases in between. The DNA for the CDR3 is TGCGCCAGCAGTCAATCGGGAAAGCGCGAGTACTTC. It translates to CASSQSGKREYF.

This clone appeared once. The V and J genes are TRBV6-5 and TRBJ2-7; 7 positions match TRBD2. Per the germline V gene, CDR1 is MNHEY and CDR2 is SVGAGI. The V and J ends lost 4 bases and 3 bases, in that order; junction bases with no gene match: 6. The CDR3 length is 14 residues. The CDR3 DNA sequence: TGTGCCAGCAGTTTCGGCGGGAGTGTCTACGAGCAGTACTTC. Protein product: CASSFGGSVYEQYF.

The chain uses TRBV5-1 and TRBJ1-2; weak D call: TRBD1 (6 bases). Germline assignment: CDR1 SGHRS and CDR2 YFSETQ. The V end was cut by 7 bases, the J end by 7 bases, with 23 bases between. The CDR3 has 15 amino acids. CDR3 residues: CASRLDGRSRGGYTF. As DNA, the CDR3 is TGCGCCAGCCGCCTCGACGGACGCTCCAGGGGTGGCTACACCTTC.

The gene calls are TRBV7-6 and TRBJ2-7; 10 nucleotides line up with TRBD1. The junction had 7 bases not matched to a gene; V was cut back by 5 bases and J by 6 bases. In germline, CDR1 is SGHVS, CDR2 FNYEAQ. The CDR3 extends over 14 amino acids. This chain's CDR3 is CASSHKGTGVEQYF. The CDR3 DNA is TGTGCCAGCAGCCACAAGGGGACAGGGGTCGAGCAGTACTTC.

The V gene is TRBV7-9, the J gene TRBJ2-4; 8 nucleotides match TRBD1. Germline CDR1 reads SEHNR; CDR2 reads FQNEAQ (reference sequence). The CDR3 has 14 residues. V lost 4 bases, J lost 5 bases, and 4 bases stayed unmatched. As DNA, the CDR3 is TGTGCCAGCAGCTCGACAGGGGACGAAAACATTCAGTACTTC. Translating gives CASSSTGDENIQYF.

This clone was counted between two and nine times. The CDR3 sequence is CASSRRWGPNTEAFF. The CDR3 DNA is TGTGCCAGCAGCCGACGGTGGGGTCCGAACACTGAAGCTTTCTTT. The chain combines TRBV6-5 with TRBJ1-1; D ambiguous. CDR3 size: 15 residues. Germline CDR1 is MNHEY and CDR2 is SVGAGI. V gave up 6 bases and J gave up 1 base, with 15 bases separating them.